This passage covers 27 T cell receptor beta chains from one sample sequenced in a study of T cell responses to AZD1222 COVID-19 vaccine. Clones were read by immunoSEQ multiplex PCR, and TCRdb kept only the in-frame ones, dropping some. The table includes approximately 100,000 clones, around 90% detected once. Sample: peripheral blood, taken on day 0 of AZD1222 vaccination. These receptors came from an adult in good health.

The V gene is TRBV19, the J gene TRBJ1-2; D is possibly TRBD1 (5 bases). The V gene lost 11 bases and the J gene lost 4 bases, with 17 bases spanning the gap. The CDR3 has 13 amino acids. Germline CDR1 reads LNHDA; CDR2 reads SQIVND (reference sequence). The CDR3 reads CAGNKGRTYGYTF. The DNA for the CDR3 is TGTGCCGGCAATAAGGGACGGACCTATGGCTACACCTTC.

The chain couples TRBV28 to TRBJ2-5; tentative D call: TRBD2 (5 bases). Trimming pared 10 bases from V and 6 bases from J, leaving 15 bases between. Germline assignment: CDR1 MDHEN and CDR2 SYDVKM. The CDR3 sequence is 12 residues long. In DNA, the CDR3 is TGTGCCACCTTTGGGAGCAGAAAGACCCAGTACTTC. The encoded protein is CATFGSRKTQYF. Variable domain in full (rest from reference TRBV28 and TRBJ2-5): DVKVTQSSRYLVKRTGEKVFLECVQDMDHENMFWYRQDPGLGLRLIYFSYDVKMKEKGDIPEGYSVSREKKERFSLILESASTNQTSMYLCATFGSRKTQYFGPGTRLLVL.

The rearrangement uses TRBV19 and TRBJ1-5; D gene unclear. Germline loops: CDR1 LNHDA, CDR2 SQIVND (reference sequence). Between the trimmed V and J ends, which lost 6 bases and 0 bases, there was a span of 12 bases. The CDR3 length is 15 residues. CDR3 protein: CASRSSGLSNQPQHF. Written as DNA, the CDR3 is TGTGCCAGTAGATCCTCCGGCCTTAGCAATCAGCCCCAGCATTTT.

The chain employs TRBV7-2 and TRBJ1-6, with D maybe TRBD1 (5 bases). This CDR3 region has 14 residues. Trimming cost V 5 bases and J 6 bases, with 11 bases left between them. Germline V CDR1 and CDR2: SGHTA, FQGNSA. DNA of the CDR3: TGTGCCAGCAGCCCCGGCAGGGTTAATTCACCCCTCCACTTT. This codes for CASSPGRVNSPLHF. Complete variable domain (other parts from reference TRBV7-2 and TRBJ1-6): GAGVSQSPSNKVTEKGKDVELRCDPISGHTALYWYRQSLGQGLEFLIYFQGNSAPDKSGLPSDRFSAERTGGSVSTLTIQRTQQEDSAVYLCASSPGRVNSPLHFGNGTRLTVT.

The gene calls are TRBV5-5 and TRBJ2-2; weak D call: TRBD2 (6 bases). This CDR3 region has 16 residues. With 0 bases removed from V and 4 bases from J, the gap between germline ends came to 13 bases. The germline CDR1 and CDR2 sequences are SGHKS and YYEKEE (reference sequence). The CDR3 here is CASSLAGELGTGELFF. The CDR3 DNA is TGTGCCAGCAGCTTGGCGGGGGAGCTAGGCACCGGGGAGCTGTTTTTT.

V is TRBV6-1 and J is TRBJ2-7, with D unresolved. The ends were cut back, 2 bases at V and 4 bases at J, with 0 bases in the middle. The CDR3 is 10 amino acids. Germline V lookup: CDR1 MNHNS, CDR2 SASEGT. CDR3: CASSEYEQYF. The CDR3 coding sequence is TGTGCCAGCAGTGAATACGAGCAGTACTTC.

This rearrangement joins TRBV2 to TRBJ2-6, with D unclear. The CDR3 has 17 residues. CDR1 and CDR2 (germline): SNHLY, FYNNEI. V lost 5 bases and J lost 5, with 19 bases in between. The CDR3 spells CASSSDNMRSRANVLTF. Here the CDR3 DNA reads TGTGCCAGCAGTTCCGACAACATGCGGTCCCGGGCCAACGTCCTGACTTTC.

The genes are TRBV11-2 and TRBJ1-4; D is ambiguous. The CDR3 has 14 residues. V was clipped by 5 bases and J by 8 bases, with 15 bases between them. The germline V gene encodes CDR1 SGHAT and CDR2 FQNNGV. In nucleotides, the CDR3 is TGTGCCAGCAGCCCCCGGAGGATGGGCGAAAAACTGTTTTTT. As protein: CASSPRRMGEKLFF.

In this sample, this clone turned up once. The V gene is TRBV28, the J gene TRBJ1-5, with D possibly matching TRBD1 (5 bases). Trimming took 1 base from V and 5 from J, leaving 6 bases between them. Germline CDR1 reads MDHEN; CDR2 reads SYDVKM. The CDR3 has 13 residues. The CDR3 spells CASSLLGDQPQHF. CDR3 DNA sequence: TGTGCCAGCAGTTTATTGGGGGATCAGCCCCAGCATTTT. The full variable domain, completed using reference TRBV28 and TRBJ1-5, is DVKVTQSSRYLVKRTGEKVFLECVQDMDHENMFWYRQDPGLGLRLIYFSYDVKMKEKGDIPEGYSVSREKKERFSLILESASTNQTSMYLCASSLLGDQPQHFGDGTRLSIL.

The chain uses TRBV7-2 and TRBJ2-5; D unclear. This CDR3 has 14 residues. Germline V gives CDR1 SGHTA, CDR2 FQGNSA. The V end was cut by 5 bases, the J end by 4 bases, with 14 bases between. The CDR3 loop reads CASSQGNPPETQYF. The DNA for the CDR3 is TGTGCCAGCAGCCAAGGCAACCCCCCAGAGACCCAGTACTTC.

V usage is TRBV19 and J usage is TRBJ2-1; D may correspond to TRBD1 or TRBD2 (5 bases each). Germline CDR1 LNHDA, CDR2 SQIVND (reference sequence). The CDR3 consists of 15 residues. Trimming stripped 6 bases from V and 1 base from J, with 13 bases between. The CDR3: CASRTRGPSYNEQFF. CDR3 coding DNA: TGTGCCAGTAGAACTAGGGGACCGTCCTACAATGAGCAGTTCTTC.

This chain joins TRBV7-3 and TRBJ1-2; weak D call: TRBD1 (6 bases). CDR3 length: 14 amino acids. Germline assignment: CDR1 SGHTA and CDR2 FQGTGA. Trimming shortened V by 5 bases and J by 4 bases, and 14 bases separated the two germline ends. CDR3 amino acids: CASSPDRTSYGYTF. For the CDR3, the DNA is TGTGCCAGCAGCCCCGACAGGACCAGCTATGGCTACACCTTC.

This chain uses TRBV4-3 with TRBJ1-2; TRBD1 is a possible D gene (5 bases). The CDR3 contains 14 residues. Germline V CDR1 and CDR2: LGHNA, YSLEER. V lost 0 bases and J lost 4, with 9 bases in between. The CDR3 here is CASSQDRGPYGYTF. CDR3 DNA sequence: TGCGCCAGCAGCCAAGATAGGGGCCCCTATGGCTACACCTTC.

This chain links TRBV5-1 with TRBJ2-1, with TRBD2 matching over 10 bases. Germline CDR1 reads SGHRS; CDR2 reads YFSETQ. The CDR3 consists of 14 residues. Trimming at V came to 2 bases and at J to 5 bases, leaving 1 base not matched to a gene. The CDR3 sequence is CASSLAGGDNEQFF. For the CDR3, the DNA is TGCGCCAGCAGCTTAGCGGGAGGGGACAATGAGCAGTTCTTC.

This rearrangement joins TRBV11-2 to TRBJ1-2; D not certain. V was trimmed by 3 bases and J by 7 bases, leaving 27 bases between them. There are 18 residues in the CDR3. Germline CDR1 and CDR2: SGHAT and FQNNGV. In nucleotides, the CDR3 is TGTGCCAGCAGCTTGATAGGGCGCGGGATAACTCCCGGTGGTGGCTACACCTTC. This sequence encodes CASSLIGRGITPGGGYTF.

This clone was detected a few times. CDR3 bases: TGTGCCAGCAGCCCCCAGCGTGGTGGAAACACCATATATTTT. It yields the protein CASSPQRGGNTIYF. The chain links TRBV11-3 to TRBJ1-3; D ambiguous. Germline loops: CDR1 SGHNT, CDR2 YENEEA. V was pared by 5 bases and J by 3 bases, with 11 bases between. The CDR3 is 14 residues long.

The chain carries TRBV18 and TRBJ2-7; D is possibly TRBD1 (5 bases). Trimming removed 1 base from V and 2 bases from J, with 12 bases in between. This CDR3 spans 15 amino acids. The germline V gene encodes CDR1 KGHSH and CDR2 LQKENI. CDR3 DNA sequence: TGTGCCAGCTCACCACGAGCAGGGTTACCCTACGAGCAGTACTTC. Translated: CASSPRAGLPYEQYF.

The chain combines TRBV18 with TRBJ2-1; D call uncertain. Germline V lookup: CDR1 KGHSH, CDR2 LQKENI. The CDR3 runs to 14 residues. Trimming left V 0 bases short and J 3 bases short, with 6 bases between. DNA of the CDR3: TGTGCCAGCTCACCACCGAGTAGCTACAATGAGCAGTTCTTC. Its protein is CASSPPSSYNEQFF.

V and J are TRBV9 and TRBJ2-3; D might be TRBD2 (5 bases). Germline CDR1 and CDR2: SGDLS and YYNGEE. The CDR3 runs 16 residues. V was trimmed by 5 bases and J by 1 base, leaving 17 bases between them. The CDR3 region has the DNA TGTGCCAGCAGAGGCCCTAGCCCCTCGGGCACAGATACGCAGTATTTT. Translating gives CASRGPSPSGTDTQYF. The entire variable domain, with the rest obtained from reference TRBV9 and TRBJ2-3, is as follows: DSGVTQTPKHLITATGQRVTLRCSPRSGDLSVYWYQQSLDQGLQFLIQYYNGEERAKGNILERFSAQQFPDLHSELNLSSLELGDSALYFCASRGPSPSGTDTQYFGPGTRLTVL.

CDR3 DNA sequence: TGTGCCAGCAGCTCCCCCGGCTCTTTCGACAATGAGCAGTTCTTC. This gives the protein CASSSPGSFDNEQFF. This rearrangement joins TRBV5-6 to TRBJ2-1; D uncertain. Between the trimmed V and J ends, which lost 3 bases and 5 bases, there was a span of 15 bases. From germline, CDR1 is SGHDT and CDR2 YYEEEE. The CDR3 consists of 15 residues.

This clone was found once. This sequence joins TRBV6-5 and TRBJ1-2; 9 positions match TRBD1. CDR3 size: 14 residues. Germline loops: CDR1 MNHEY, CDR2 SVGAGI. V shed 8 bases, J shed 0 bases, and the junction held 4 bases outside the gene matches. The CDR3 DNA sequence: TGTGCCAGCGCCAGGGACAGGGCTAACTATGGCTACACCTTC. Protein product: CASARDRANYGYTF.

The gene calls are TRBV6-5 and TRBJ2-1; 11 bases agree with TRBD2. Germline CDR1 is MNHEY and CDR2 is SVGAGI. Trimming removed 2 bases from V and 8 bases from J; junction bases left unmatched: 5. CDR3 size: 15 residues. The CDR3 nucleotides are TGTGCCAGCAGTTACACTAGCGGGAGTTCGGATGAGCAGTTCTTC. Amino acid sequence: CASSYTSGSSDEQFF.

The chain uses TRBV6-5 and TRBJ1-4; no clear D. The ends were cut back, 4 bases at V and 7 bases at J, with 13 bases in the middle. The CDR3 is 14 residues long. CDR1 MNHEY and CDR2 SVGAGI come from the germline V gene. In nucleotides, the CDR3 is TGTGCCAGCAGTTCTCCCCTCGAGGTTGAAAAACTGTTTTTT. Translating gives CASSSPLEVEKLFF.

The chain couples TRBV30 to TRBJ1-6; a possible D gene is TRBD1 (6 bases). This CDR3 is 13 amino acids long. The ends were cut back, 3 bases at V and 9 bases at J, with 12 bases in the middle. CDR1 GTSNPN and CDR2 SVGIG come from the germline V gene (reference sequence). CDR3 region: CAWRHRVGSPLHF. CDR3 nucleotides: TGTGCCTGGAGGCACAGGGTGGGTTCACCCCTCCACTTT.

This rearrangement joins TRBV7-9 to TRBJ1-1; 8 nucleotides match TRBD1. The CDR3 loop spans 13 amino acids. The germline V gene encodes CDR1 SEHNR and CDR2 FQNEAQ (reference sequence). After removal of 5 bases from V and 1 base from J, the junction contained 0 bases not matched to a gene. CDR3 residues: CASSGQGNTEAFF. CDR3 nucleotides: TGTGCCAGCAGCGGACAGGGGAACACTGAAGCTTTCTTT.

The chain recombines TRBV28 with TRBJ2-7; D not resolved. The V and J ends lost 3 bases and 2 bases respectively, with 5 bases between them. Germline V CDR1 and CDR2: MDHEN, SYDVKM. The length of the CDR3 is 12 residues. The CDR3 reads CASSFRPYEQYF. As DNA, the CDR3 is TGTGCCAGCAGTTTCAGGCCCTACGAGCAGTACTTC.

This chain connects TRBV18 to TRBJ1-5; D perhaps matches TRBD1 (5 bases). CDR1 and CDR2 (germline): KGHSH, LQKENI. V lost 2 bases, J lost 11 bases, and 10 bases lay in between. This CDR3 region has 12 residues. CDR3 in DNA: TGTGCCAGCTCACCAGAATTGGGGGCCCAGCATTTT. It encodes CASSPELGAQHF. The complete variable domain, with remaining parts taken from reference TRBV18 and TRBJ1-5, reads NAGVMQNPRHLVRRRGQEARLRCSPMKGHSHVYWYRQLPEEGLKFMVYLQKENIIDESGMPKERFSAEFPKEGPSILRIQQVVRGDSAAYFCASSPELGAQHFGDGTRLSIL.